These 9 T cell receptor beta chains originate from one sample sequenced in a study of T cell changes during pregnancy in multiple sclerosis. Assay: immunoSEQ multiplex PCR; the TCRdb copy retains only in-frame clones and omits some. The table lists about 92,000 clones, 90% to 95% of them singletons. Sequenced material: peripheral blood, taken in the third trimester of pregnancy. All receptors come from a female donor with multiple sclerosis, enrolled in a pregnancy study.

The rearrangement joins TRBV5-4 to TRBJ1-2; the D is unclear. This CDR3 has 14 amino acids. From germline, CDR1 is SGHNT and CDR2 YYREEE (reference sequence). V was clipped by 4 bases and J by 7 bases, with 17 bases between them. This CDR3 is CASSPMPGQSGYTF. Written as DNA, the CDR3 is TGTGCCAGCAGCCCAATGCCGGGTCAGAGTGGCTACACCTTC.

The chain joins TRBV19 to TRBJ2-5; D possibly corresponds to TRBD2 (6 bases). The germline gives CDR1 LNHDA, CDR2 SQIVND (reference sequence). The ends were cut back, 5 bases at V and 4 bases at J, with 17 bases in the middle. This CDR3 spans 15 amino acids. The CDR3 sequence is CASSEGRGISETQYF. CDR3 nucleotide sequence: TGTGCCAGTAGTGAGGGACGGGGGATTTCAGAGACCCAGTACTTC. The full variable domain, completed using reference TRBV19 and TRBJ2-5, is DGGITQSPKYLFRKEGQNVTLSCEQNLNHDAMYWYRQDPGQGLRLIYYSQIVNDFQKGDIAEGYSVSREKKESFPLTVTSAQKNPTAFYLCASSEGRGISETQYFGPGTRLLVL.

This rearrangement joins TRBV21-1 to TRBJ2-3; TRBD1, as called in the table, went unchecked against the DNA. TRBV21-1 is a recognized pseudogene. This CDR3 region has 18 residues. This chain's CDR3 is CASSKGSTGEGSTDTQYF. The CDR3 DNA reads TGTGCCAGCAGCAAAGGGTCGACAGGGGAAGGTAGCACAGATACGCAGTATTTT.

The CDR3 reads CASSGLASSTDTQYF. The CDR3 coding sequence is TGTGCCAGCAGTGGCCTTGCTAGCAGCACAGATACGCAGTATTTT. V gene TRBV6-5 combines with J gene TRBJ2-3; D may be TRBD2 (5 bases). The germline V gene encodes CDR1 MNHEY and CDR2 SVGAGI. The CDR3 totals 15 residues. Between the trimmed V and J ends, which lost 5 bases and 0 bases, there was a span of 12 bases.

This chain uses TRBV25-1 with TRBJ2-7; 9 positions match TRBD1. The CDR3 is 13 residues long. Unmatched junction bases numbered 2, after V lost 2 bases and J lost 6 bases. Germline lookup yields CDR1 MGHDK and CDR2 SYGVNS. CDR3 loop: CASSEPTGGEQYF. The CDR3 region has the DNA TGTGCCAGCAGTGAACCGACAGGGGGCGAGCAGTACTTC.

The CDR3 sequence is CASSDPLRGAGALGHYGYTF. Here the CDR3 DNA reads TGTGCCAGCAGTGATCCCCTTCGAGGGGCAGGGGCGCTGGGACACTATGGCTACACCTTC. This rearrangement joins TRBV6-1 to TRBJ1-2; D may be TRBD1 (6 bases). CDR3 length: 20 amino acids. Germline lookup yields CDR1 MNHNS and CDR2 SASEGT. The V end lost 3 bases, the J end lost 3 bases, and 29 bases lay between the germline ends.

The chain combines TRBV6-5 with TRBJ2-2; D is undetermined. The CDR3 runs to 13 residues. V was cut by 5 bases and J by 4 bases, with 8 bases left in between. Germline lookup yields CDR1 MNHEY and CDR2 SVGAGI. The CDR3 is CASSTGSTGELFF. CDR3 bases: TGTGCCAGCAGTACCGGTAGCACCGGGGAGCTGTTTTTT.

The chain uses TRBV7-9 and TRBJ2-7; 10 bases map to TRBD1. Per the germline V gene, CDR1 is SEHNR and CDR2 is FQNEAQ (reference sequence). Trimming took 4 bases from V and 1 from J; bases not matched to a gene: 4. The CDR3 loop spans 15 amino acids. CDR3 coding DNA: TGTGCCAGCAGCTCCCCGGGACAGGGGTCCTACGAGCAGTACTTC. Protein sequence: CASSSPGQGSYEQYF.

The DNA for the CDR3 is TGTGCCAGCAGTGCCGGGACAGGGGGGTTGGACGAGCAGTACTTC. Protein sequence: CASSAGTGGLDEQYF. The chain couples TRBV6-1 to TRBJ2-7, with TRBD1 identical over 11 bases. The junction had 7 bases not matched to a gene; V was cut back by 4 bases and J by 5 bases. The germline gives CDR1 MNHNS, CDR2 SASEGT. The CDR3 runs to 15 residues.